The rows below give T cell receptor beta chains drawn from one sample of a study of cytomegalovirus exposure and HLA in healthy donors. Generated by immunoSEQ multiplex PCR, the TCRdb table keeps only in-frame clones and is missing some. Counted here are about 110,000 clones, roughly four fifths occurring once; the ten biggest clones make up about 2.5%. Sequences were obtained from PBMCs. The receptors originated from a man between 18 and 35 years old in good health and CMV-seronegative. CDR3s include the opening cysteine and the closing phenylalanine or tryptophan. D genes are given only for firm matches. Rows give clone size only sometimes, using once, few, many, or a class for an expanded clone.

CASSQVSGNSYNSPLHF,TGCGCCAGCAGCCAAGTTTCAGGCAATTCCTATAATTCACCCCTCCACTTT,TRBJ1-6,few,17,TRBV4-1,-
CASSPLGQGAGRSYNEQFF,TGTGCCAGCTCACCACTAGGACAGGGGGCCGGAAGATCCTACAATGAGCAGTTCTTC,TRBJ2-1,-,19,TRBV18,TRBD1
CSVGQARPYNEQFF,TGCAGCGTTGGACAGGCCAGACCCTACAATGAGCAGTTCTTC,TRBJ2-1,-,14,TRBV29-1,-
CASSYSAGSSYEQYF,TGTGCCAGCAGTTACTCGGCAGGAAGCTCCTACGAGCAGTACTTC,TRBJ2-7,-,15,TRBV6-5,-
CASSLDEGTEAFF,TGCGCCAGCAGTCTGGACGAGGGCACTGAAGCTTTCTTT,TRBJ1-1,-,13,TRBV4-3,-
CASSEEGQLQETQYF,TGCGCCAGCAGCGAGGAGGGACAGCTCCAAGAGACCCAGTACTTC,TRBJ2-5,-,15,TRBV5-1,-
CASKRRDYRTDTQYF,TGTGCCAGCAAAAGAAGGGACTATCGCACAGATACGCAGTATTTT,TRBJ2-3,-,15,TRBV2,TRBD2
CASSNQGKPYNEQFF,TGTGCCAGCAGCAACCAGGGCAAACCCTACAATGAGCAGTTCTTC,TRBJ2-1,-,15,TRBV21-1,-
CSSSLDRGHEQYF,TGTTCCAGCAGCTTAGACAGGGGGCACGAGCAGTACTTC,TRBJ2-7,-,13,TRBV7-9,TRBD1
CASSDRGFQNTEAFF,TGTGCCAGCAGCGACAGGGGGTTCCAGAACACTGAAGCTTTCTTT,TRBJ1-1,-,15,TRBV6-1,TRBD1
CASSIIPGRDTEAFF,TGTGCCAGTAGTATCATTCCAGGGAGGGACACTGAAGCTTTCTTT,TRBJ1-1,-,15,TRBV19,-
CASRGGETQYF,TGTGCCAGTAGGGGAGGGGAGACCCAGTACTTC,TRBJ2-5,few,11,TRBV19,TRBD2
CASSVGPGQNQETQYF,TGTGCCAGCAGCGTAGGGCCCGGACAGAACCAAGAGACCCAGTACTTC,TRBJ2-5,-,16,TRBV9,-
CASSNRGLSGTQYF,TGTGCCAGTAGTAACAGGGGGCTGAGTGGGACCCAGTACTTC,TRBJ2-5,-,14,TRBV19,TRBD1
CASSLSGTSIGSPLHF,TGTGCCAGCAGCTTGTCAGGGACATCGATTGGTTCACCCCTCCACTTT,TRBJ1-6,-,16,TRBV5-4,-
CASSLMRGGDTQYF,TGCGCCAGCAGCTTGATGCGGGGGGGAGATACGCAGTATTTT,TRBJ2-3,-,14,TRBV5-1,TRBD2
CASRPRGGNEAFF,TGTGCCAGCAGGCCTCGCGGGGGGAACGAAGCTTTCTTT,TRBJ1-1,few,13,TRBV6-5,-
CASSRRGRGQNTIYF,TGTGCCAGCTCACGAAGAGGCAGGGGGCAAAACACCATATATTTT,TRBJ1-3,-,15,TRBV18,TRBD1
CASSLLPGSDTQYF,TGTGCCAGCAGCTTGTTGCCGGGGTCAGATACGCAGTATTTT,TRBJ2-3,-,14,TRBV5-6,-
CASSLEAARNTIYF,TGTGCCAGCAGCTTAGAAGCAGCGAGAAACACCATATATTTT,TRBJ1-3,-,14,TRBV7-2,-
CASSLARTGYGYTF,TGTGCCAGCAGCTTAGCGCGGACAGGCTATGGCTACACCTTC,TRBJ1-2,-,14,TRBV7-2,TRBD1
CATSRTGLYGYTF,TGTGCCACCAGCAGGACAGGCTTGTATGGCTACACCTTC,TRBJ1-2,-,13,TRBV15,-
CASGSGGTGAWSETQYF,TGTGCCAGCGGGTCTGGTGGGACAGGGGCCTGGAGCGAGACCCAGTACTTC,TRBJ2-5,-,17,TRBV2,TRBD1
CASIIDRVISNEQFF,TGTGCCAGCATCATCGACAGGGTGATTTCCAATGAGCAGTTCTTC,TRBJ2-1,-,15,TRBV2,TRBD1
CASSLPGFGANVLTF,TGTGCCAGTAGCCTTCCGGGGTTTGGGGCCAACGTCCTGACTTTC,TRBJ2-6,-,15,TRBV19,-
CASSLVGGNTEAFF,TGCGCCAGCAGCTTGGTGGGAGGGAACACTGAAGCTTTCTTT,TRBJ1-1,-,14,TRBV5-1,-
CASSQDITAGGEQFF,TGTGCCAGCAGCCAAGATATCACGGCCGGGGGTGAGCAGTTCTTC,TRBJ2-1,-,15,TRBV4-2,-